This T cell receptor (beta chain) was recovered during a study of blood T cell repertoires in COVID-19. Study background: The study drew acute and convalescent COVID-19 samples from the United States, Italy and Spain. T cells, B-cell-depleted T cells, or PBMCs supplied cDNA or gDNA.

Authors' processing steps: Reference gene primer amplification gave estimated nucleated cell counts. Measured with immunoSEQ multiplex PCR; TCRdb has only the in-frame clones, and not every one. For V, J and clone size, that table is used; D and trimming come from the DNA. Counted here are about 210,000 clones, roughly 94% occurring once; the ten biggest clones make up more than 0.95%. The CDR3 contains 15 residues. Germline CDR1 is SGHTA and CDR2 is FQGNSA. Trimming removed 1 base from V and 7 bases from J, with 14 bases in between. The sample taken for sequencing was peripheral blood. The rearrangement uses TRBV7-2 and TRBJ2-1; D perhaps matches TRBD2 (7 bases). The clonotype comes from a man aged 25-45 years with acute or convalescent COVID-19. In DNA, the CDR3 is TGTGCCAGCAGCTTAGTTCGGGGGGCAGGTAATGAGCAGTTCTTC. Translation: CASSLVRGAGNEQFF.